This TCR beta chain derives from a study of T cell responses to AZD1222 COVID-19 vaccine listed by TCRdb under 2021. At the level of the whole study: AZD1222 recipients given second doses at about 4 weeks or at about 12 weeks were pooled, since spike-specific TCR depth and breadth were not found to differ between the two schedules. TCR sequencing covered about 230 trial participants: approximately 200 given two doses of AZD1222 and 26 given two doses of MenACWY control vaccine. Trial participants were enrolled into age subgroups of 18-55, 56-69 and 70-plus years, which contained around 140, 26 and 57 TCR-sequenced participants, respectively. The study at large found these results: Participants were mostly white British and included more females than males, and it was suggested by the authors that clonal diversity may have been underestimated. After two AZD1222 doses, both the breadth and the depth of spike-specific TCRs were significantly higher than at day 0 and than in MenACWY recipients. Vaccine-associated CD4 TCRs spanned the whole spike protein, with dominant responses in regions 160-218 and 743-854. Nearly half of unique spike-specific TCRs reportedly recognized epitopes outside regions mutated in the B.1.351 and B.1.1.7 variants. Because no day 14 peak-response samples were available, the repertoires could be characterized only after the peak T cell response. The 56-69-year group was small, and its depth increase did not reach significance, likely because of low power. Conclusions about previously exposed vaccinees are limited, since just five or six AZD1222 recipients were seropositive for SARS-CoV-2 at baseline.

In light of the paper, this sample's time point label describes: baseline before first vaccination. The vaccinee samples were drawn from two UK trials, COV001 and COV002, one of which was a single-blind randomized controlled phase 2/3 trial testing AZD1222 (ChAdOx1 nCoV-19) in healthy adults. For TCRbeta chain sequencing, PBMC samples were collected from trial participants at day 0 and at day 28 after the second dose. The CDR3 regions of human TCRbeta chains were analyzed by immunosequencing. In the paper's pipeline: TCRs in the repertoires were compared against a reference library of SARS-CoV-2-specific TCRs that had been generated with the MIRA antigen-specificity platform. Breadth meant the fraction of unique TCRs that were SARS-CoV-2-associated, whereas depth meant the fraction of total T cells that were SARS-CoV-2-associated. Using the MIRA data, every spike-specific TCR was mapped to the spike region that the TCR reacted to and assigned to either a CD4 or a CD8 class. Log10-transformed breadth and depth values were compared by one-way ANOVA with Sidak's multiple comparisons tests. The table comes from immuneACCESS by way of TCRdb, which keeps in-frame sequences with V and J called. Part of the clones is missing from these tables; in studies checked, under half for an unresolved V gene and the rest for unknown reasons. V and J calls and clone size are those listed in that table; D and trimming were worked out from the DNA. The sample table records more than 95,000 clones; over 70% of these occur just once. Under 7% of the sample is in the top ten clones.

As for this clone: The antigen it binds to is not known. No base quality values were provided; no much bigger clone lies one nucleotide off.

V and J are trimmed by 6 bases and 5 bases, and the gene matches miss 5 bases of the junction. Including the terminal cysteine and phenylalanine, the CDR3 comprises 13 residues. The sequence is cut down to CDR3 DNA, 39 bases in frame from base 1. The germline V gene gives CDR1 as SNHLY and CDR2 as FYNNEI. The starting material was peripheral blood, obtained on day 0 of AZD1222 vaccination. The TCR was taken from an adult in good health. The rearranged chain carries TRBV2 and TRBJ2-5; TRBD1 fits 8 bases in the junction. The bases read TGTGCCAGCAGAAAGACAGGGGTGGAGACCCAGTACTTC. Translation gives CASRKTGVETQYF.